These 4 T cell receptor beta chains came from one sample sequenced in a study of T cell responses to AZD1222 COVID-19 vaccine. Repertoires were generated with immunoSEQ multiplex PCR, while TCRdb's copy carries only in-frame clones and drops some. Of about 180,000 clones in the sample, approximately 91% were seen once. The material sequenced was peripheral blood, taken on day 0 of AZD1222 vaccination. The source is an adult in good health.

This chain links TRBV27 with TRBJ2-2, with 8 bases aligning to TRBD1. The V segment lost 5 bases and the J segment 0 bases; nucleotides outside the gene matches: 5. CDR3 length: 16 amino acids. CDR1 MNHEY and CDR2 SMNVEV come from the germline V gene (reference sequence). This chain's CDR3 is CASSPAGQANTGELFF. The CDR3 region has the DNA TGTGCCAGCAGTCCCGCGGGACAGGCGAACACCGGGGAGCTGTTTTTT.

This chain joins TRBV3-1 (or the pseudogene TRBV3-2) and TRBJ2-1; 9 positions match TRBD1. Trimming removed 4 bases from V and 7 bases from J; junction bases left unmatched: 5. This CDR3 region has 14 residues. Germline V gene data show CDR1 as LGHDT and CDR2 as YNNKEL (reference sequence). The CDR3 region has the DNA TGTGCCAGCAGCCGGGGACAGGGTCGGAATGAGCAGTTCTTC. It codes for CASSRGQGRNEQFF.

This clone was found once. The CDR3 nucleotides are TGCGCCAGCAGCTTGTTAGCGGGGGGAACCGGGGAGCTGTTTTTT. Its protein is CASSLLAGGTGELFF. This chain links TRBV5-1 with TRBJ2-2, with 10 bases aligning to TRBD2. The ends lost 1 base at V and 5 bases at J; junction bases unmatched: 2. Germline values: CDR1 SGHRS, CDR2 YFSETQ. The CDR3 spans 15 residues.

This chain joins TRBV28 and TRBJ1-5; tentative D call: TRBD1 (5 bases). This CDR3 has 15 residues. Germline V gene sequence: CDR1 MDHEN, CDR2 SYDVKM. Trimming shortened V by 3 bases and J by 4 bases, and 13 bases separated the two germline ends. This chain's CDR3 is CASSFQGSSNQPQHF. The CDR3 DNA sequence: TGTGCCAGCAGTTTCCAGGGATCGAGTAATCAGCCCCAGCATTTT.